The entry that follows covers one T cell receptor (beta chain) sequence. The antigen it recognizes is unknown. The sample holds no much larger clone one base away, and base qualities are not on file. Library construction relied on the immunoSEQ multiplex PCR assay. The authors' analysis ran thus. A statistical classification framework was built for diagnosing cytomegalovirus status from the catalog of TCR beta chain sequences. TCRdb re-hosts the immuneACCESS table, in-frame sequences only. Its copies lack some clones; in the studies checked, an unresolved V gene accounts for under half of them, and the cause for the rest is not known. D and trimming were read from the DNA, whereas the V and J calls and clone size are those reported in that table. The sample contains about 98,000 clones, roughly nine tenths of them found a single time. The ten largest clones capture 5.5% to 7% of the sample. For this chain, trimming is 2 bases at the V end and 5 bases at the J end, and the number of junction bases without a gene match is 7. Counted from cysteine to phenylalanine, this CDR3 has 16 amino acids. Kept here is only the CDR3 DNA, which spans 48 bases and is read in frame from base 1.

The donors belonged to the validation cohort of under 150 subjects, which was separate from the approximately 660-subject first cohort. The data were taken from a study of cytomegalovirus exposure and HLA in healthy donors (dated by TCRdb to about 2017). About the full investigation: A later analysis indicated that the roughly 120 validation repertoires were generated on the platform also employed for the approximately 700 repertoires of the first cohort. To predict cytomegalovirus infection status, the study brought together high-throughput TCR immunosequencing, statistical association of individual TCRs with disease status, and machine learning. The aim of the study was to test whether cataloging public T cell receptors could identify signatures of past pathogen exposure. Along with the approximately 700-subject first cohort, a separate validation cohort of over 90 different subjects was used. General study outcomes and caveats: Three of the identified cytomegalovirus-associated TCR beta chains were confirmed in vitro to be specific for cytomegalovirus antigens. A total of fewer than 200 TCR beta chains were listed by the study as associated with cytomegalovirus. A later analysis lacked HLA typing for the validation cohort, so it scored co-occurrence in that cohort across all 110 or so repertoires. Across donors, most TCR sequences were observed very rarely, whereas some public TCRs were present in many individuals. In a later analysis, TCRs clustered in the first cohort were found to also tend to co-occur in the 130 or so validation repertoires, with over 90% of cluster scores above 0. The authors suggested that the approach could potentially be generalized to other disease states and immunological phenotypes. In both the original and validation cohorts, the classifier was reported to diagnose cytomegalovirus status with high specificity and sensitivity.

Sequencing input: PBMCs. The sequence is built from TRBV23-1 and TRBJ2-7, and 12 bases in between align with TRBD1. TRBV23-1 belongs to the ORF category, with a function that is uncertain. This TCR was sampled from a man aged 18 to 30 in good health and CMV-seropositive. In nucleotide form, the sequence is TGCGCCAGCAGTCAAGCCTCCGGGACAGGGGGCGACGAGCAGTACTTC. The encoded protein is CASSQASGTGGDEQYF.